This T cell receptor beta chain emerged from a study of shared clonotypes between healthy human individuals. Study-wide findings and caveats: Clonotypes that were shared across four donors made up 4.5% to 5% of naive CD4 clonotypes.

Concerning this clone: The antigen remains undetermined.

Libraries were prepared by immunoSEQ multiplex PCR; TCRdb keeps only in-frame clonotypes and omits some of them. This table holds a few million clones, 93% found once. The CDR3 has 16 residues. Germline V CDR1 and CDR2: MDHEN, SYDVKM. Trimming cost V 3 bases and J 3 bases, with 17 bases left between them. CD4+ cells underwent separation, giving CD45RA+ naive and CD45RA-negative memory subsets. The rearrangement links TRBV28 to TRBJ2-5; a possible D gene is TRBD2 (6 bases). Sequencing was performed on naive CD4+ T cells from PBMCs. Noted subset: CD45RA+ positively selected. The sequence derives from a man aged 18 to 29 in good health. Some clones in this sample may be carry-over from other donors' samples. The CDR3 DNA follows: TGTGCCAGCAGTTTTCTGCCGGGAGTAGTAGAAGAGACCCAGTACTTC. This encodes CASSFLPGVVEETQYF.